This TCR beta chain was obtained from a study of T cells in Graves' hyperthyroidism and ophthalmopathy. This clonotype has a count of ten or more. Its antigen is unknown. The CDR3 runs 15 residues. Trimming stripped 1 base from V and 2 bases from J, with 9 bases between. Germline loops: CDR1 LNHNV, CDR2 YYDKDF (reference sequence). Uncontrolled infection, other autoimmune disease, pregnancy or lactation barred patients from enrollment. TCR beta CDR3 regions were amplified from RNA transcripts. HTBI primers were the set used in a first-round RT-PCR of the TCR CDR3. A single record per CDR3 protein comes from TCRdb applying MiXCR to the multiplex PCR reads. Of a few hundred thousand distinct CDR3 sequences listed, 40% to 50% are singletons. General study findings and limits: Expanded thyroid clonotypes (above 0.001) were mostly also found in blood.

Input material: peripheral blood or thyroid tissue (not recorded which). This TCR was recovered from an adult woman with Graves' disease, either hyperthyroidism or ophthalmopathy (not recorded which). The chain employs TRBV15 and TRBJ1-5; D is unclear. Written as DNA, the CDR3 is TGTGCCACCAGCAGAGTGGCGCAGGGCAATCAGCCCCAGCATTTT. Residues: CATSRVAQGNQPQHF.